The 3 T cell receptor beta chains listed next were all sequenced from one sample in a study. TCRdb itself ran the reads through MiXCR, one entry per CDR3 protein. The sample includes 3,500 to 5,000 distinct CDR3 sequences, about 10% of them seen just once. The sample comprised CD4+ T cells from synovial fluid. Receptor source: a human donor with rheumatoid arthritis.

In its sample, this clonotype ranks as medium-sized. The chain links TRBV7-9 to TRBJ2-3; the D gene is possibly TRBD2 (6 bases). Trimming took off 1 base at V and 0 bases at J, with 14 bases between the two ends. Germline V gene lookup returns CDR1 SEHNR and CDR2 FQNEAQ (reference sequence). This CDR3 contains 17 residues. The CDR3 is CASSLDPAGSSTDTQYF. Written as DNA, the CDR3 is TGTGCCAGCAGCTTAGACCCAGCGGGCTCTAGCACAGATACGCAGTATTTT.

This clonotype occurred a few times. This sequence joins TRBV5-1 and TRBJ1-1; possibly TRBD1 for D (6 bases). Germline CDR1 and CDR2: SGHRS and YFSETQ. This CDR3 has 17 residues. Trimming pared 0 bases from V and 1 base from J, leaving 16 bases between. The CDR3 bases are TGCGCCAGCAGCTTGGCCAGGGGTCTGGGGGAGAACACTGAAGCTTTCTTT. The encoded protein is CASSLARGLGENTEAFF.

The V and J genes are TRBV21-1 and TRBJ2-5; the DNA was not compared with TRBD1, the D call given in the table. TRBV21-1 is listed as a pseudogene. The CDR3 extends over 17 amino acids. The CDR3, as DNA: TGTGCCAGCAGCAAAGTTCCAGGGGAAGGGAGGCTAGAGACCCAGTACTTC. It specifies CASSKVPGEGRLETQYF.